This T cell receptor beta chain was found in a study of cytomegalovirus exposure and HLA in healthy donors. PCR amplification relied on 60 Vbeta primers (plus 13 Jbeta primers). Assay: immunoSEQ multiplex PCR; the TCRdb copy retains only in-frame clones and omits some. The profile shows 150,000 to 200,000 clones, about 80% of them singletons. The receptor comes from a man under 40 in good health and CMV-seronegative. Sequenced sample: PBMCs.

CDR3 DNA sequence: TGTGCCAGCAGCTTAGGAGGACATCCCGGGGAGCTGTTTTTT. Its protein product is CASSLGGHPGELFF. This chain connects TRBV11-1 to TRBJ2-2; D might be TRBD1 (5 bases). The CDR3 is made up of 14 amino acids. The V and J ends lost 1 base and 6 bases respectively, with 9 bases between them. Germline CDR1 is SGHAT and CDR2 is FQDESV (reference sequence).